Below, 32 T cell receptor beta chains from the same sample are listed, as sequenced in a study of blood T cells in healthy people across ages. A second about 6 to 12 cycle PCR used barcoded and J-beta primers. Via MiXCR, TCRdb re-called the 5' RACE reads, giving one row per CDR3 protein. The top ten clones hold 13% of a sample with some 670,000 distinct CDR3 sequences, around 50% of them seen once. Material for sequencing was blood. All receptors come from a woman aged 80 or over in good health.

The rearrangement joins TRBV9 to TRBJ1-2; a possible D gene is TRBD1 (5 bases). The CDR3 is 14 amino acids. Germline lookup yields CDR1 SGDLS and CDR2 YYNGEE. The germline V and J ends were trimmed by 3 bases and 1 base, with 10 bases remaining between them. CDR3 region: CASSADDSNYGYTF. DNA for the CDR3: TGTGCCAGCAGCGCAGACGACAGTAACTATGGCTACACCTTC. Full variable domain (remainder filled in from reference TRBV9 and TRBJ1-2): DSGVTQTPKHLITATGQRVTLRCSPRSGDLSVYWYQQSLDQGLQFLIQYYNGEERAKGNILERFSAQQFPDLHSELNLSSLELGDSALYFCASSADDSNYGYTFGSGTRLTVV.

The V call is TRBV7-9, the J call TRBJ1-1; 7 nucleotides align to TRBD1. The V gene's germline CDR1 is SEHNR and CDR2 FQNEAQ (reference sequence). The CDR3 has 15 residues. V shed 8 bases, J shed 2 bases, and the junction held 11 bases outside the gene matches. The CDR3 sequence is CASSPLTGDNTEAFF. The CDR3 region has the DNA TGTGCCAGCTCACCACTAACAGGGGATAACACTGAAGCTTTCTTT.

This clonotype was picked up many times. The chain combines TRBV6-5 with TRBJ1-5; TRBD1 is a possible D gene (5 bases). There are 14 residues in the CDR3. Trimming cost V 8 bases and J 9 bases, with 20 bases left between them. Germline assignment: CDR1 MNHEY and CDR2 SVGAGI. CDR3 in amino acids: CASDPRGNVLPQHF. The CDR3 DNA reads TGTGCCAGCGACCCAAGGGGAAACGTGCTGCCCCAGCATTTT.

This clonotype has ten or more counts. The genes are TRBV27 and TRBJ2-7; no clear D. CDR3 length equals 14 residues. Germline values: CDR1 MNHEY, CDR2 SMNVEV (reference sequence). Trimming stripped 0 bases from V and 5 bases from J, with 11 bases between. CDR3 amino acids: CASSLSSPEDEQYF. In DNA, the CDR3 is TGTGCCAGCAGTTTATCGAGTCCCGAGGACGAGCAGTACTTC.

V gene TRBV7-6 combines with J gene TRBJ2-5; D is perhaps TRBD1 or TRBD2 (5 bases each). The ends were cut back, 7 bases at V and 11 bases at J, with 20 bases in the middle. CDR3 size: 13 residues. Per germline, CDR1 SGHVS and CDR2 FNYEAQ. The CDR3 spells CASTGAGYNEQYF. In nucleotides, the CDR3 is TGTGCCAGCACCGGGGCGGGCTACAATGAGCAGTACTTC.

This clonotype was seen at least ten times. The V and J genes are TRBV20-1 and TRBJ2-4, with D uncertain. V dropped 3 bases and J dropped 0 bases, with 6 bases sitting between them. The CDR3 spans 13 residues. Germline lookup yields CDR1 DFQATT and CDR2 SNEGSKA (reference sequence). For the CDR3, the DNA is TGCAGTGCTAGTTGGGGAGCCAAAAACATTCAGTACTTC. It encodes CSASWGAKNIQYF.

This clonotype has a handful of counts. The genes are TRBV23-1 and TRBJ2-1; unclear D gene. TRBV23-1 is recorded as an ORF, its role being uncertain. V lost 2 bases to trimming and J lost 5 bases, with 10 bases between them. This CDR3 is built from 14 residues. DNA of the CDR3: TGCGCCAGCAGTCAACAAGCCGGACACAATGAGCAGTTCTTC. Encoded protein: CASSQQAGHNEQFF.

About this clonotype itself: A much larger clone is a single base away; this may be a read error. The V and J genes are TRBV9 and TRBJ2-7, with TRBD1 matching 7 bases. The CDR3 totals 12 residues. V dropped 0 bases and J dropped 11; count of bases not matched to a gene: 5. CDR1 SGDLS and CDR2 YYNGEE come from the germline V gene. In nucleotides, the CDR3 is TGTGCCAGCAGCGTAGCCGACAGGGATAAGTACTTC. Its translation is CASSVADRDKYF.

This clonotype was detected only once. The chain couples TRBV7-7 to TRBJ2-4; D possibly corresponds to TRBD2 (6 bases). The J call could be wrong; TRBJ2-5 is a better fit for the DNA end. The germline CDR1 and CDR2 sequences are SSHAT and FNYEAQ (reference sequence). This CDR3 has 14 amino acids. This CDR3 reads CASSLAASDETQYF. In nucleotides, the CDR3 is TGTGCCAGCAGCTTAGCGGCTAGCGATGAGACCCAGTACTTC.

As concerns this clonotype: An end of the junction differs from the germline gene, which may be a read error. V and J are TRBV28 and TRBJ2-7, with D perhaps TRBD1 or TRBD2 (5 bases each). There are 14 residues in the CDR3. Germline values: CDR1 MDHEN, CDR2 SYDVKM. In nucleotides, the CDR3 is TGTGCCAGCAGATCGAGGCAGGGCGACTACGAGCGGTACTTC. Amino acid sequence: CASRSRQGDYERYF.

Concerning this clonotype itself: This may stem from a read error, because a much larger clone lies one nucleotide away. The CDR3 bases are TGTGCCATCAGCCCCAGAACCGGGACTAACAATGAGCAGTACTTC. Amino acids: CAISPRTGTNNEQYF. The genes are TRBV10-3 and TRBJ2-5, with 7 bases matching TRBD2. The CDR3 is 15 residues long. V gave up 6 bases and J gave up 11 bases; unmatched junction bases: 18. Looked up from germline, CDR1 is ENHRY and CDR2 is SYGVKD.

The chain uses TRBV28 and TRBJ1-2; unclear D gene. Germline CDR1 is MDHEN and CDR2 is SYDVKM. Trimming removed 1 base at V and 6 bases at J, with 18 bases between. The CDR3 covers 16 residues. The CDR3 loop reads CASSLLVLRERNGYTF. Written as DNA, the CDR3 is TGTGCCAGCAGTTTATTGGTCCTAAGGGAGAGGAATGGCTACACCTTC.

This clonotype has a handful of counts. This sequence joins TRBV20-1 and TRBJ2-3, with 12 bases fitting TRBD2. The ends lost 5 bases at V and 7 bases at J; junction bases unmatched: 7. Germline V gene lookup returns CDR1 DFQATT and CDR2 SNEGSKA (reference sequence). The CDR3 sequence is 14 residues long. The CDR3 nucleotides are TGCAGTGCTCGCCTAGCGGGGGGGCCTCATACGCAGTATTTT. This encodes CSARLAGGPHTQYF.

Concerning this clonotype: A clone one base away is much larger, so this may be a read error. CDR3 sequence reads: CATSSFSGCTF. For the CDR3, the DNA is TGTGCCACCAGTTCCTTCAGCGGCTGCACCTTC. The V gene is TRBV24-1, the J gene TRBJ1-2; the D is unclear. The CDR3 consists of 11 residues. Germline values: CDR1 KGHDR, CDR2 SFDVKD.

This clonotype was detected only a few times. The chain carries TRBV9 and TRBJ2-1; TRBD2 matches 15 bases. The CDR3 runs to 20 residues. Per the germline V gene, CDR1 is SGDLS and CDR2 is YYNGEE. Trimming cost V 3 bases and J 0 bases; bases outside gene matches: 10. CDR3: CASSAGTSGGPTSSYNEQFF. The CDR3 coding sequence is TGTGCCAGCAGCGCTGGGACTAGCGGGGGGCCTACAAGCTCCTACAATGAGCAGTTCTTC.

In its sample, this clonotype was seen once. This chain links TRBV15 with TRBJ1-1; D uncertain. The CDR3 loop spans 17 amino acids. Germline V gene data show CDR1 as LNHNV and CDR2 as YYDKDF (reference sequence). The germline V and J ends were trimmed by 2 bases and 4 bases, with 20 bases remaining between them. CDR3 sequence reads: CATSRLSTWQSGTEAFF. The CDR3 DNA follows: TGTGCCACCAGCAGACTCAGCACGTGGCAGTCGGGCACTGAAGCTTTCTTT.

The chain couples TRBV20-1 to TRBJ2-2; D is possibly TRBD1 (8 bases). Germline loops: CDR1 DFQATT, CDR2 SNEGSKA (reference sequence). V lost 0 bases and J lost 4, with 12 bases in between. The CDR3 totals 15 residues. The CDR3 DNA sequence: TGCAGTGCTAGAGAGGGAGGGACAGGCACCGGGGAGCTGTTTTTT. Its protein is CSAREGGTGTGELFF.

The CDR3 sequence: CASSLIAGGSYNEQFF. The DNA for the CDR3 is TGTGCCAGCTCACTAATAGCGGGAGGCTCCTACAATGAGCAGTTCTTC. V gene TRBV18 combines with J gene TRBJ2-1; TRBD2 matches at 10 bases. Looked up from germline, CDR1 is KGHSH and CDR2 is LQKENI. The CDR3 is 16 residues long. After removal of 4 bases from V and 0 bases from J, the junction contained 3 bases not matched to a gene.

This rearrangement joins TRBV2 to TRBJ1-6; D not resolved. The CDR3 covers 13 residues. CDR1 is SNHLY, CDR2 FYNNEI, per germline. The germline V and J ends were trimmed by 1 base and 7 bases, with 5 bases remaining between them. CDR3 amino acids: CASSEVINSPLHF. DNA for the CDR3: TGTGCCAGCAGTGAAGTGATAAATTCACCCCTCCACTTT.

This chain connects TRBV7-9 to TRBJ2-7, with 8 bases fitting TRBD2. V shed 2 bases and J 2 bases; nucleotides not matched to a gene: 5. Germline lookup yields CDR1 SEHNR and CDR2 FQNEAQ (reference sequence). The CDR3 contains 15 residues. The chain's CDR3 is CASSLLVAGTYEQYF. The CDR3 bases are TGTGCCAGCAGCTTATTGGTAGCGGGGACCTACGAGCAGTACTTC.

Comment on this clonotype: A much more abundant neighbour one base away suggests this may be a read error. The J gene is TRBJ1-4, the V gene TRBV7-9; maybe TRBD1 (5 bases). CDR1 is SEHNR and CDR2 is FQNEAQ in the germline V gene (reference sequence). This CDR3 is 16 amino acids long. Trimming took 6 bases from V and 6 from J, leaving 20 bases between them. CDR3 nucleotide sequence: TGTGCCAGCAGGTCTAGGCAGGGATCACCTGATGAAAAACTGTTTTTT. Its protein is CASRSRQGSPDEKLFF. The full variable domain, with the rest looked up from reference TRBV7-9 and TRBJ1-4, is DTGVSQNPRHKITKRGQNVTFRCDPISEHNRLYWYRQTLGQGPEFLTYFQNEAQLEKSRLLSDRFSAERPKGSFSTLEIQRTEQGDSAMYLCASRSRQGSPDEKLFFGSGTQLSVL.

V is TRBV29-1 and J is TRBJ2-1; TRBD2 might be the D (5 bases). Trimming took off 0 bases at V and 5 bases at J, with 17 bases between the two ends. This CDR3 is 16 amino acids long. Germline CDR1 reads SQVTM; CDR2 reads ANQGSEA. CDR3 in DNA: TGCAGCGTTGAAGATCTTCAAGTGGAGGTGAACAATGAGCAGTTCTTC. This codes for CSVEDLQVEVNNEQFF.

This chain uses TRBV20-1 with TRBJ2-1; 10 positions agree with TRBD2. The CDR3 spans 16 residues. With V trimmed by 0 bases and J by 3 bases, 5 bases remained unmatched. The germline CDR1 and CDR2 sequences are DFQATT and SNEGSKA (reference sequence). The CDR3 DNA is TGCAGTGCTAGAGATGGTGGACTAGCGGACTACAATGAGCAGTTCTTC. The encoded protein is CSARDGGLADYNEQFF.

This clonotype was seen a few times. The chain uses TRBV5-1 and TRBJ2-7; D call uncertain. This CDR3 has 12 residues. Germline CDR1 is SGHRS and CDR2 is YFSETQ. V gave up 0 bases and J gave up 6 bases, with 7 bases separating them. The DNA of the CDR3 is TGCGCCAGCAGCTTGGGCCACAGCGAGCAGTACTTC. This codes for CASSLGHSEQYF.

Points on this clonotype: This may stem from a read error, because a much larger clone lies one nucleotide away. The chain employs TRBV6-5 and TRBJ2-2; D is perhaps TRBD1 (6 bases). Germline lookup yields CDR1 MNHEY and CDR2 SVGAGI. CDR3 length: 17 residues. The CDR3 DNA sequence: TGTGCCGGCAGTTCACGAGTCGGGGACACCTACACCGGGGAGCTGTTTTTT. This gives the protein CAGSSRVGDTYTGELFF.

The table lists this clonotype with a few counts. The chain employs TRBV7-9 and TRBJ2-7; TRBD2 aligns across 7 bases. The V and J ends lost 0 bases and 1 base, in that order; junction bases with no gene match: 6. Germline CDR1 and CDR2: SEHNR and FQNEAQ (reference sequence). CDR3 size: 16 residues. CDR3 sequence reads: CASSLARGRGSYEQYF. CDR3 DNA: TGTGCCAGCAGCTTAGCGCGCGGGAGAGGGTCCTACGAGCAGTACTTC.

In the case of this clonotype: At one end the junction does not follow the germline gene, possibly because of a read error. The chain combines TRBV10-3 with TRBJ2-2; 9 bases are a match to TRBD2. The V gene's germline CDR1 is ENHRY and CDR2 SYGVKD. The CDR3 length is 15 residues. This CDR3 reads CAVKIAGANTGELFF. CDR3 DNA sequence: TGTGCCGTCAAGATAGCGGGGGCGAATACCGGGGAGCTGTTTTTT.

This clonotype was recorded many times. V is TRBV5-1 and J is TRBJ2-1, with 12 bases fitting TRBD2. V lost 6 bases and J lost 0; bases outside the gene matches: 7. Germline V gene data show CDR1 as SGHRS and CDR2 as YFSETQ. The CDR3 runs to 17 residues. The CDR3: CASTASGRGGSYNEQFF. The CDR3 DNA reads as TGCGCCAGCACAGCTAGCGGGAGGGGAGGCTCCTACAATGAGCAGTTCTTC.

Points on this clonotype: At one of its ends the junction is not consistent with the germline gene, which may arise from a read error. The chain carries TRBV5-1 and TRBJ1-2; TRBD1 agrees at 8 bases. Germline values: CDR1 SGHRS, CDR2 YFSETQ. The CDR3 extends over 15 amino acids. The CDR3 DNA sequence: TGCGTCAGCAGCTTAGTCCCCGACAGGGGCTATGGCTACACCTTC. As protein: CVSSLVPDRGYGYTF. Complete variable domain (other parts from reference TRBV5-1 and TRBJ1-2): KAGVTQTPRYLIKTRGQQVTLSCSPISGHRSVSWYQQTPGQGLQFLFEYFSETQRNKGNFPGRFSGRQFSNSRSEMNVSTLELGDSALYLCVSSLVPDRGYGYTFGSGTRLTVV.

The chain combines TRBV7-2 with TRBJ2-5; D may be TRBD2 (6 bases). Trimming removed 1 base from V and 11 bases from J, with 20 bases in between. CDR1 is SGHTA and CDR2 is FQGNSA in the germline V gene. The CDR3 contains 15 residues. The CDR3 sequence: CASSLVSTSSNEQYF. The CDR3, as DNA: TGTGCCAGCAGCTTAGTAAGTACTAGCTCCAATGAGCAGTACTTC.

In its sample, this clonotype was seen a few times. The V call is TRBV20-1, the J call TRBJ1-2; D remains unclear. Trimming shortened V by 0 bases and J by 9 bases, and 11 bases separated the two germline ends. This CDR3 region has 12 residues. Germline V gene data show CDR1 as DFQATT and CDR2 as SNEGSKA (reference sequence). The CDR3 here is CSARDRAVSYTF. DNA for the CDR3: TGCAGTGCTAGAGATCGAGCGGTGAGCTACACCTTC.

This chain uses TRBV3-1 with TRBJ2-2, with no clear D. The CDR3 spans 16 residues. V lost 5 bases, J lost 1 base, and 14 bases lay in between. Germline loops: CDR1 LGHDT, CDR2 YNNKEL (reference sequence). For the CDR3, the DNA is TGTGCCAGCAGCGGGCGTGAACACATGAACACCGGGGAGCTGTTTTTT. Protein: CASSGREHMNTGELFF.